This T cell receptor beta chain is drawn from a study of T cells in Graves' hyperthyroidism and ophthalmopathy. This clonotype came up many times. The CDR3 loop spans 14 amino acids. Germline V gene lookup returns CDR1 GTSNPN and CDR2 SVGIG (reference sequence). V shed 2 bases and J 0 bases; nucleotides not matched to a gene: 1. From RNA transcripts, TCR beta CDR3 regions were amplified. Primed by the HTBI set, a first-round RT-PCR was run on the TCR CDR3. One entry per CDR3 protein, called by TCRdb with MiXCR from the multiplex PCR reads. The sample records 450,000 to 650,000 distinct CDR3 sequences, around 14% being singletons.

This sequence originates from a woman between 18 and 29 years old with Graves' ophthalmopathy. The V and J genes are TRBV30 and TRBJ2-3; TRBD2 agrees at 8 bases. The material sequenced was blood. The CDR3 protein is CAWSRGRSTDTQYF. The DNA for the CDR3 is TGTGCCTGGAGTCGCGGGAGGAGCACAGATACGCAGTATTTT.